Presented here are 29 T cell receptor beta chains from one specimen sequenced in a study of blood T cell repertoires in COVID-19. Sequenced by immunoSEQ multiplex PCR; TCRdb stores in-frame clones only, minus some. The sample yields some 130,000 clones, about 76% seen once. Sequences were obtained from peripheral blood. The receptors come from a woman in her sixties or seventies with active or convalescent COVID-19.

The J gene is TRBJ2-7, the V gene TRBV30; maybe TRBD1 (6 bases). CDR1 GTSNPN and CDR2 SVGIG come from the germline V gene (reference sequence). CDR3 length: 12 amino acids. Trimming removed 2 bases at V and 4 bases at J, with 9 bases between. CDR3 bases: TGTGCCTGGAGTCACGGACAGTACGAGCAGTACTTC. Amino acids: CAWSHGQYEQYF.

This chain joins TRBV4-2 and TRBJ1-6, with D perhaps TRBD1 (5 bases). This CDR3 spans 18 amino acids. V lost 3 bases and J lost 5, with 20 bases in between. CDR1 is LGHNA and CDR2 is YNFKEQ in the germline V gene. The CDR3 reads CASSHTALTVGNNSPLHF. CDR3 DNA: TGTGCCAGCAGCCACACCGCATTGACAGTGGGAAATAATTCACCCCTCCACTTT.

The chain couples TRBV10-1 to TRBJ2-2, with 8 bases matching TRBD2. The CDR3 consists of 13 residues. With V trimmed by 10 bases and J by 6 bases, 7 bases remained unmatched. Looked up from germline, CDR1 is WNHNN and CDR2 is SYGVQD (reference sequence). The CDR3 region is CATSGTRAGELFF. Here the CDR3 DNA reads TGCGCCACCTCCGGGACTAGAGCCGGGGAGCTGTTTTTT.

This chain connects TRBV5-1 to TRBJ2-5; D gene unclear. There are 13 residues in the CDR3. CDR1 and CDR2 (germline): SGHRS, YFSETQ. V was trimmed by 2 bases and J by 5 bases, leaving 10 bases between them. The CDR3 coding sequence is TGCGCCAGCAGCTTTAACGCTCGGGAGACCCAGTACTTC. This encodes CASSFNARETQYF.

Details on this clone: Relative to the germline gene, one junction end is altered; a read error may explain this. The chain is built from TRBV29-1 and TRBJ2-1; D unresolved. CDR3 size: 13 residues. Looked up from germline, CDR1 is SQVTM and CDR2 is ANQGSEA. Here the CDR3 DNA reads TGCAGCGCCCGCGCCCCCTCCTCCAATGAGCAGTTCTTC. It encodes CSARAPSSNEQFF.

This clone was observed a few times. The chain uses TRBV27 and TRBJ1-2; D possibly corresponds to TRBD1 (6 bases). V was shortened by 4 bases and J by 2 bases, with 11 bases between the two germline ends. The CDR3 runs 14 residues. Germline V CDR1 and CDR2: MNHEY, SMNVEV (reference sequence). The CDR3 reads CASSSNTGNYGYTF. The CDR3 DNA sequence: TGTGCCAGCAGTTCGAACACAGGGAACTATGGCTACACCTTC.

The chain is built from TRBV27 and TRBJ2-2, with 11 nucleotides matching TRBD2. Trimming removed 2 bases from V and 7 bases from J; junction bases left unmatched: 9. Germline V gives CDR1 MNHEY, CDR2 SMNVEV (reference sequence). The CDR3 sequence is 17 residues long. In DNA, the CDR3 is TGTGCCAGCAGTTTACAGAGACTAGCGGGAAGAGGCGGGGAGCTGTTTTTT. Its protein is CASSLQRLAGRGGELFF.

The chain couples TRBV29-1 to TRBJ1-1; D is possibly TRBD1 (5 bases). In germline, CDR1 is SQVTM, CDR2 ANQGSEA. Trimming cost V 6 bases and J 3 bases, with 8 bases left between them. This CDR3 has 11 amino acids. The CDR3 DNA follows: TGCAGCGTGGGGGGGGACACTGAAGCTTTCTTT. Translated: CSVGGDTEAFF. Supplemented by reference TRBV29-1 and TRBJ1-1, the full variable domain reads SAVISQKPSRDICQRGTSLTIQCQVDSQVTMMFWYRQQPGQSLTLIATANQGSEATYESGFVIDKFPISRPNLTFSTLTVSNMSPEDSSIYLCSVGGDTEAFFGQGTRLTVV.

The chain has TRBV7-8 and TRBJ2-3, with TRBD2 identical over 9 bases. Trimming cost V 1 base and J 0 bases; bases outside gene matches: 2. The CDR3 totals 16 residues. Germline CDR1 reads SGHVS; CDR2 reads FQNEAQ. The CDR3 loop reads CASSLGLAGSTDTQYF. Here the CDR3 DNA reads TGTGCCAGCAGCTTAGGCCTAGCGGGGAGCACAGATACGCAGTATTTT. The full variable domain, completed using reference TRBV7-8 and TRBJ2-3, is GAGVSQSPRYKVAKRGQDVALRCDPISGHVSLFWYQQALGQGPEFLTYFQNEAQLDKSGLPSDRFFAERPEGSVSTLKIQRTQQEDSAVYLCASSLGLAGSTDTQYFGPGTRLTVL.

The chain is built from TRBV18 and TRBJ2-7, with D maybe TRBD1 (5 bases). The CDR3 extends over 14 amino acids. V was trimmed by 5 bases and J by 4 bases, leaving 15 bases between them. Germline assignment: CDR1 KGHSH and CDR2 LQKENI. The CDR3 coding sequence is TGTGCCAGCTCATCCACAGGCAAGCTTTACGAGCAGTACGTC. Protein: CASSSTGKLYEQYV.

The gene calls are TRBV28 and TRBJ1-2; maybe TRBD1 (5 bases). Trimming pared 8 bases from V and 8 bases from J, leaving 18 bases between. There are 13 residues in the CDR3. Germline V CDR1 and CDR2: MDHEN, SYDVKM. This CDR3 reads CASLGGLSRGYTF. The CDR3 coding sequence is TGTGCCAGCCTGGGGGGTTTATCTCGGGGCTACACCTTC.

The V call is TRBV19, the J call TRBJ1-2; no firm D call. V lost 2 bases, J lost 9 bases, and 16 bases lay in between. Per germline, CDR1 LNHDA and CDR2 SQIVND (reference sequence). The CDR3 is 14 residues long. CDR3 sequence reads: CASSIMAFSLSYTF. In DNA, the CDR3 is TGTGCCAGTAGTATAATGGCATTTTCTCTGAGCTACACCTTC. The full variable domain, with the rest looked up from reference TRBV19 and TRBJ1-2, is DGGITQSPKYLFRKEGQNVTLSCEQNLNHDAMYWYRQDPGQGLRLIYYSQIVNDFQKGDIAEGYSVSREKKESFPLTVTSAQKNPTAFYLCASSIMAFSLSYTFGSGTRLTVV.

On this clone: The same CDR3 also results from other DNA sequences found in this sample. The rearrangement uses TRBV7-9 and TRBJ1-2, with 8 bases identical to TRBD1. The CDR3 contains 14 residues. Looked up from germline, CDR1 is SEHNR and CDR2 is FQNEAQ (reference sequence). After removal of 3 bases from V and 2 bases from J, the junction contained 2 bases not matched to a gene. CDR3 region: CASSLGQANYGYTF. CDR3 DNA sequence: TGTGCCAGCAGCTTGGGACAGGCGAACTATGGCTACACCTTC. The full variable domain, in which reference TRBV7-9 and TRBJ1-2 provide the parts outside the CDR3, is DTGVSQNPRHKITKRGQNVTFRCDPISEHNRLYWYRQTLGQGPEFLTYFQNEAQLEKSRLLSDRFSAERPKGSFSTLEIQRTEQGDSAMYLCASSLGQANYGYTFGSGTRLTVV.

The genes are TRBV19 and TRBJ2-2, with 7 bases that match TRBD2. The germline V gene encodes CDR1 LNHDA and CDR2 SQIVND (reference sequence). This CDR3 spans 15 amino acids. V lost 10 bases and J lost 1; bases outside the gene matches: 9. This CDR3 is CATREETMNTGELFF. The CDR3 DNA reads TGTGCCACCCGGGAGGAGACCATGAACACCGGGGAGCTGTTTTTT.

The V gene is TRBV5-1, the J gene TRBJ2-7; 7 nucleotides agree with TRBD2. Germline V CDR1 and CDR2: SGHRS, YFSETQ. The CDR3 is made up of 15 amino acids. Trimming took 4 bases from V and 9 from J; bases not matched to a gene: 16. DNA of the CDR3: TGCGCCAGCAGCCACATCCGGGGGGTACTCTGCCGGCAGTACGTC. Amino acids: CASSHIRGVLCRQYV.

J is TRBJ1-1 and V is TRBV5-1; TRBD1 might be the D (5 bases). This CDR3 has 13 amino acids. The germline V gene has CDR1 SGHRS and CDR2 YFSETQ. V shed 0 bases and J shed 5 bases, with 8 bases lying between them. The CDR3 spells CASSLGAGTEAFF. In nucleotides, the CDR3 is TGCGCCAGCAGCTTGGGGGCAGGGACTGAAGCTTTCTTT.

The V and J genes are TRBV5-1 and TRBJ1-6; possible D gene TRBD1, 6 bases. V lost 2 bases, J lost 9 bases, and 27 bases lay in between. The CDR3 has 19 amino acids. The germline CDR1 and CDR2 sequences are SGHRS and YFSETQ. This CDR3 is CASSFSTIGQRKSGSPLHF. The CDR3 nucleotides read TGCGCCAGCAGCTTTTCCACAATTGGACAGCGTAAGTCTGGTTCACCCCTCCACTTT.

J is TRBJ2-1 and V is TRBV7-6; D perhaps matches TRBD2 (5 bases). The CDR3 is made up of 17 amino acids. Trimming removed 5 bases at V and 0 bases at J, with 17 bases between. Germline-derived CDR1 and CDR2 are SGHVS and FNYEAQ. CDR3 loop: CASSPGGVASSYNEQFF. In nucleotides, the CDR3 is TGTGCCAGCAGCCCCGGAGGCGTTGCCAGCTCCTACAATGAGCAGTTCTTC.

The chain links TRBV27 to TRBJ1-6; D is ambiguous. The CDR3 contains 12 residues. Between the trimmed V and J ends, which lost 5 bases and 9 bases, there was a span of 8 bases. Germline lookup yields CDR1 MNHEY and CDR2 SMNVEV (reference sequence). The CDR3 DNA reads TGTGCCAGCAGTACCCACGGTTCACCCCTCCACTTT. Translated: CASSTHGSPLHF.

The chain uses TRBV18 and TRBJ2-1; TRBD1 agrees at 7 bases. Trimming removed 0 bases from V and 0 bases from J; junction bases left unmatched: 5. Germline V lookup: CDR1 KGHSH, CDR2 LQKENI. The CDR3 runs to 17 residues. The CDR3 nucleotides are TGTGCCAGCTCACCACCGGTGGGGACAGTCTCCTACAATGAGCAGTTCTTC. This sequence encodes CASSPPVGTVSYNEQFF.

The chain recombines TRBV7-9 with TRBJ2-4; 10 bases match TRBD2. Germline V gene data show CDR1 as SEHNR and CDR2 as FQNEAQ (reference sequence). The V segment lost 5 bases and the J segment 4 bases; nucleotides outside the gene matches: 11. The CDR3 loop spans 17 amino acids. CDR3 protein: CASSPVGLADNKNIQYF. The CDR3 DNA is TGTGCCAGCAGCCCTGTAGGACTAGCGGACAATAAAAACATTCAGTACTTC.

The chain carries TRBV11-2 and TRBJ1-1; D remains ambiguous. The germline CDR1 and CDR2 sequences are SGHAT and FQNNGV. The length of the CDR3 is 13 residues. V dropped 5 bases and J dropped 5 bases, with 12 bases sitting between them. CDR3 region: CASSPLRGTEAFF. The CDR3 region has the DNA TGTGCCAGCAGCCCCCTTCGAGGGACTGAAGCTTTCTTT.

This chain joins TRBV18 and TRBJ1-2, with D possibly being TRBD1 (5 bases). The germline V gene encodes CDR1 KGHSH and CDR2 LQKENI. V was trimmed by 3 bases and J by 2 bases, leaving 10 bases between them. This CDR3 has 14 amino acids. The CDR3 spells CASSPLEGNYGYTF. The CDR3 DNA is TGTGCCAGCTCACCCCTGGAGGGGAACTATGGCTACACCTTC.

The V gene is TRBV2, the J gene TRBJ1-1; D might be TRBD1 (6 bases). The CDR3 loop spans 14 amino acids. The germline gives CDR1 SNHLY, CDR2 FYNNEI. Trimming took 6 bases from V and 4 from J, leaving 15 bases between them. As DNA, the CDR3 is TGTGCCAGCAGCGGGCAGGGGAGCGGCACTGAAGCTTTCTTT. Translating gives CASSGQGSGTEAFF.

The J gene is TRBJ1-5, the V gene TRBV18; no clear D. CDR3 length: 15 residues. CDR1 KGHSH and CDR2 LQKENI come from the germline V gene. The V and J ends lost 1 base and 5 bases respectively, with 12 bases between them. The CDR3 here is CASSPLGGLDQPQHF. DNA of the CDR3: TGTGCCAGCTCACCACTTGGAGGACTCGATCAGCCCCAGCATTTT.

The chain couples TRBV7-9 to TRBJ2-5; 10 bases are shared with TRBD1. This CDR3 comprises 15 residues. The germline gives CDR1 SEHNR, CDR2 FQNEAQ (reference sequence). V gave up 3 bases and J gave up 5 bases; unmatched junction bases: 6. The CDR3 coding sequence is TGTGCCAGCAGCTTCGGGACAGGGGCCCGCGAGACCCAGTACTTC. Translating it yields CASSFGTGARETQYF.

The rearrangement joins TRBV10-2 to TRBJ1-1; D possibly corresponds to TRBD1 (6 bases). The ends were cut back, 5 bases at V and 3 bases at J, with 13 bases in the middle. This CDR3 is 14 amino acids long. The germline V gene encodes CDR1 WSHSY and CDR2 SAAADI. DNA for the CDR3: TGCGCCAGCAGTCCAGGGGTTTGGGACACTGAAGCTTTCTTT. It encodes CASSPGVWDTEAFF.

The J gene is TRBJ2-3, the V gene TRBV4-2, with TRBD2 matching over 11 bases. V trimming: 2 bases; J trimming: 5 bases; junction bases outside the gene matches: 9. CDR3 size: 17 residues. Germline V gives CDR1 LGHNA, CDR2 YNFKEQ. This chain's CDR3 is CASSQRISGGAVDTQYF. Written as DNA, the CDR3 is TGTGCCAGCAGCCAACGAATTAGCGGGGGGGCGGTAGATACGCAGTATTTT.

This chain joins TRBV16 and TRBJ2-1, with D tentatively TRBD2 (5 bases). The V gene's germline CDR1 is KGHSY and CDR2 FQNENV. V dropped 4 bases and J dropped 8 bases, with 12 bases sitting between them. CDR3 size: 13 residues. This CDR3 reads CASSPLDWYEQFF. The CDR3 nucleotides are TGTGCCAGCAGCCCATTGGACTGGTATGAGCAGTTCTTC.